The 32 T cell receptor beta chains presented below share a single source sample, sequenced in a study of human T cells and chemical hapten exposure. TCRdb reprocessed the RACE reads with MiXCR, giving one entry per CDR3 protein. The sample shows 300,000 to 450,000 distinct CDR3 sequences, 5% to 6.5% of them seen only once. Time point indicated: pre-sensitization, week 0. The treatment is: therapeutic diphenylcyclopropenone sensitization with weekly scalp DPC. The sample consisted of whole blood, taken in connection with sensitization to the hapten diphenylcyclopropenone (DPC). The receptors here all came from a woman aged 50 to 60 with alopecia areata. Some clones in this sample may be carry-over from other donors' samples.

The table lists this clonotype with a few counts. The CDR3 sequence: CASSARSPGELFF. The CDR3 coding sequence is TGTGCCAGCAGTGCCCGCAGTCCCGGGGAGCTGTTTTTT. The chain combines TRBV12-3 or TRBV12-4 with TRBJ2-2; D gene uncertain. V lost 5 bases, J lost 6 bases, and 10 bases lay in between. The CDR3 totals 13 residues.

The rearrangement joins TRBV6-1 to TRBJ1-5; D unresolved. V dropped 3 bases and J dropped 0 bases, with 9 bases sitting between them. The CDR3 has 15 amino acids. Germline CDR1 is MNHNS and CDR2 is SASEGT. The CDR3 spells CASSDVVYSNQPQHF. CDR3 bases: TGTGCCAGCAGTGATGTCGTTTATAGCAATCAGCCCCAGCATTTT.

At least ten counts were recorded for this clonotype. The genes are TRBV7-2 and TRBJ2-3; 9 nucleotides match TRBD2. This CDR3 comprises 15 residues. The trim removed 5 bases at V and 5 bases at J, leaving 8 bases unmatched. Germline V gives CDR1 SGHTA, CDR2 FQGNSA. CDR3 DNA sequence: TGTGCCAGCAGCCCCTTCGCGGGAGGGGAAGATACGCAGTATTTT. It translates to CASSPFAGGEDTQYF.

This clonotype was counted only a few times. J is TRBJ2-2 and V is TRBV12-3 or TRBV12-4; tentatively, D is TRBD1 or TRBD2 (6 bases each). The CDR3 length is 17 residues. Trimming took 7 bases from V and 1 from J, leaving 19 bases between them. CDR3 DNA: TGTGCCAGCACCCATCCGGGGGCGGGTGGGAACACCGGGGAGCTGTTTTTT. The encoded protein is CASTHPGAGGNTGELFF.

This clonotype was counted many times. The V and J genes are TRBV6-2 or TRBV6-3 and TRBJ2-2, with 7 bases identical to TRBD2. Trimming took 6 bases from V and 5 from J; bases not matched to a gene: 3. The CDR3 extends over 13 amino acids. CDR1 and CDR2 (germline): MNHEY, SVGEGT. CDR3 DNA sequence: TGTGCCAGCAGGGGAGCGGGAACCGGGGAGCTGTTTTTT. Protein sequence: CASRGAGTGELFF.

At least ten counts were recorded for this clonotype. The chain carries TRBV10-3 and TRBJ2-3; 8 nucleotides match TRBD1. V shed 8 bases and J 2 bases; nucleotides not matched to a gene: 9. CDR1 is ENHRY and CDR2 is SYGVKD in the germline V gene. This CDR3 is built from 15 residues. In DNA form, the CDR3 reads TGTGCCATCTCAGGCCGACAGGGGAACACAGATACGCAGTATTTT. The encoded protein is CAISGRQGNTDTQYF.

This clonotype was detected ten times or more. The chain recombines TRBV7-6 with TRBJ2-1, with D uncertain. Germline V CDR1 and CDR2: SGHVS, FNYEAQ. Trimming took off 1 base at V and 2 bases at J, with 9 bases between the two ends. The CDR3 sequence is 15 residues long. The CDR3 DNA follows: TGTGCCAGCAGCTTAGAGGTGGTCCCCTACAATGAGCAGTTCTTC. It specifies CASSLEVVPYNEQFF.

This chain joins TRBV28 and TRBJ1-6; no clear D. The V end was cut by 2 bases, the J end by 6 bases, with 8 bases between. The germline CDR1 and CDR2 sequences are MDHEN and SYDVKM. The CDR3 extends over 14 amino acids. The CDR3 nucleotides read TGTGCCAGCAGTTTAGAGGGAATTAATTCACCCCTCCACTTT. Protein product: CASSLEGINSPLHF.

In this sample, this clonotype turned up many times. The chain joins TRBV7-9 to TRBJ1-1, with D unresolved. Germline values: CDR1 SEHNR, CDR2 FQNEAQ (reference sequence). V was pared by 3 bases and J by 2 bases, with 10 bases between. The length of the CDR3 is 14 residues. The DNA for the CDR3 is TGTGCCAGCAGCTTGAGGATAGAAAACACTGAAGCTTTCTTT. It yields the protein CASSLRIENTEAFF.

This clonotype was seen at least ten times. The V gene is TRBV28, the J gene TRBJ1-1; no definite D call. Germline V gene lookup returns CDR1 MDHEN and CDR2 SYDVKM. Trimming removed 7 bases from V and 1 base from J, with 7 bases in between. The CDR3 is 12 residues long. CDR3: CASNVANTEAFF. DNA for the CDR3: TGTGCCAGCAATGTGGCGAACACTGAAGCTTTCTTT.

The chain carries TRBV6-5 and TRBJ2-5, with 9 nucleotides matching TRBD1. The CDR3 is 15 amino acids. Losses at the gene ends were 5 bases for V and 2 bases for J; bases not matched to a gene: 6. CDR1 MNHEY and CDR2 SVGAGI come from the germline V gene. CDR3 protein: CASSTDRGRQETQYF. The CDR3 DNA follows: TGTGCCAGCAGTACCGACAGGGGGAGGCAAGAGACCCAGTACTTC.

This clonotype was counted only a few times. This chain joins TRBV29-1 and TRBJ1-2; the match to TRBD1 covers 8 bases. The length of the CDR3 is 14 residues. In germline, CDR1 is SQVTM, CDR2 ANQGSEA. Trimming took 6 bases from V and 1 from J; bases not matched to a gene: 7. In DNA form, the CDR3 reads TGCAGCGTAACGGACAGGGACGGTAACTATGGCTACACCTTC. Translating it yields CSVTDRDGNYGYTF.

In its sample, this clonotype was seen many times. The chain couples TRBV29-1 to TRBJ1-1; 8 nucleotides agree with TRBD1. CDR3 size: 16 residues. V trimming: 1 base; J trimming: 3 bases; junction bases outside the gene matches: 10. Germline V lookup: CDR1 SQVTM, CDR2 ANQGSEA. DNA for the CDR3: TGCAGCGTTGAAGGTTTCGTGCAGGGGGCCGACACTGAAGCTTTCTTT. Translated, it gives CSVEGFVQGADTEAFF.

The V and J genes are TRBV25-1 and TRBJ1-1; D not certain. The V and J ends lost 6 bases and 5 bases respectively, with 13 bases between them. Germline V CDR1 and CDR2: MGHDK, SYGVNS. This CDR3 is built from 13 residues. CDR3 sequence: CASRGKGGTEAFF. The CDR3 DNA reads TGTGCCAGCAGGGGCAAGGGCGGTACTGAAGCTTTCTTT.

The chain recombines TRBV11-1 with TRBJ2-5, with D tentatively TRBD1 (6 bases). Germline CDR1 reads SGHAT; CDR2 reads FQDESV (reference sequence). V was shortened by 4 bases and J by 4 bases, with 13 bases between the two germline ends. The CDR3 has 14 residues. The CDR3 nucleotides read TGTGCCAGCAGCTGGACAGCAGGAAGAGAGACCCAGTACTTC. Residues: CASSWTAGRETQYF.

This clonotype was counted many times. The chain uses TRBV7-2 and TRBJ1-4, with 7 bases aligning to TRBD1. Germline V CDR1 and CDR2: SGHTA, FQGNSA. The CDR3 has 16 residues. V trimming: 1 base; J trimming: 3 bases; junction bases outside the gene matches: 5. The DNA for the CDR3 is TGTGCCAGCAGCTTAGTAACGGGACAGCCTAATGAAAAACTGTTTTTT. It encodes CASSLVTGQPNEKLFF.

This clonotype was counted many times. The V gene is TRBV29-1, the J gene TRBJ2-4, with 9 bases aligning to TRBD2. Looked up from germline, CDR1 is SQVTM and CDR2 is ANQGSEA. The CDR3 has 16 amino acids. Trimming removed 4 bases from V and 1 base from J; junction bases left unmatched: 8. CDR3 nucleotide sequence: TGCAGCGTTGGGACCCTAGCGGGACGGGCCAAAAACATTCAGTACTTC. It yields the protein CSVGTLAGRAKNIQYF.

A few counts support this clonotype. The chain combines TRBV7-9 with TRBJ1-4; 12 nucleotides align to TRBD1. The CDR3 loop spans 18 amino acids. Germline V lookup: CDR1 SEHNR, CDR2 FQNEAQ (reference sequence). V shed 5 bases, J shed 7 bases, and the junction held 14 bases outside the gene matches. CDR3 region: CASSPLPGQGALSEKLFF. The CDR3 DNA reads TGTGCCAGCAGCCCATTACCGGGACAGGGGGCGCTTAGTGAAAAACTGTTTTTT. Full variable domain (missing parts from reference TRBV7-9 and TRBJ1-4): DTGVSQNPRHKITKRGQNVTFRCDPISEHNRLYWYRQTLGQGPEFLTYFQNEAQLEKSRLLSDRFSAERPKGSFSTLEIQRTEQGDSAMYLCASSPLPGQGALSEKLFFGSGTQLSVL.

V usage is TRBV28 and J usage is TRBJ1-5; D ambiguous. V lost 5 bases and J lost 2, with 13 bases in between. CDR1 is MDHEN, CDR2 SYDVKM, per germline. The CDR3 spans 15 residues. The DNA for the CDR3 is TGTGCCAGCAGTCTCCCCGGCAGTGGCAATCAGCCCCAGCATTTT. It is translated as CASSLPGSGNQPQHF.

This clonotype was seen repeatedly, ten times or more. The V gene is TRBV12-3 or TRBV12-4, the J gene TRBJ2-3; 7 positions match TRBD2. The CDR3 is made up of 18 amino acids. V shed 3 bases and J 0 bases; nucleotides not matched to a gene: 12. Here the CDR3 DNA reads TGTGCCAGCAGTTTCCGGCGGGAGTCTGCCGGGAGCACAGATACGCAGTATTTT. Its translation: CASSFRRESAGSTDTQYF.

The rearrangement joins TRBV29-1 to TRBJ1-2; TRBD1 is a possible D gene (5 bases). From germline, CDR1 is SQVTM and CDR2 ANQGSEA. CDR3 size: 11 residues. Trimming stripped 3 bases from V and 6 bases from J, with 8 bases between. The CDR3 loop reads CSVEGRDGYTF. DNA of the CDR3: TGCAGCGTTGAGGGGCGTGATGGCTACACCTTC.

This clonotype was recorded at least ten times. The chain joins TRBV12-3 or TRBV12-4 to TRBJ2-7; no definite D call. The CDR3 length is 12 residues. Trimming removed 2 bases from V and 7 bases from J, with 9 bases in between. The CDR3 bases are TGTGCCAGCAGTTTAACGGTCAGGGAGCAGTACTTC. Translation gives CASSLTVREQYF.

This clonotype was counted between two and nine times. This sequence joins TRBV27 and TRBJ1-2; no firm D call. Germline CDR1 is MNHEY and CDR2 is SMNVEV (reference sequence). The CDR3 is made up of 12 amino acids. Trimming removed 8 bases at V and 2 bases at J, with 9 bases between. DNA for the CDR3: TGTGCCAGCGGCAAACAGAACTATGGCTACACCTTC. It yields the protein CASGKQNYGYTF.

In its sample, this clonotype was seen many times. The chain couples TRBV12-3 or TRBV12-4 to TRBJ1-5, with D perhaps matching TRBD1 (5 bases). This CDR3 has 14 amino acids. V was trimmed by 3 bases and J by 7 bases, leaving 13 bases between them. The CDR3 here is CASSFGQGGQPQHF. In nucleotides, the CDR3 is TGTGCCAGCAGTTTTGGGCAGGGAGGCCAGCCCCAGCATTTT.

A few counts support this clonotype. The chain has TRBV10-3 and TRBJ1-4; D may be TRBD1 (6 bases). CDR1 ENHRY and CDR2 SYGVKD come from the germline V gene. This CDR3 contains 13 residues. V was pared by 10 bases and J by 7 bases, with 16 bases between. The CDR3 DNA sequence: TGTGCCACCAACAGGGCCCCCAGTGAAAAACTGTTTTTT. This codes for CATNRAPSEKLFF.

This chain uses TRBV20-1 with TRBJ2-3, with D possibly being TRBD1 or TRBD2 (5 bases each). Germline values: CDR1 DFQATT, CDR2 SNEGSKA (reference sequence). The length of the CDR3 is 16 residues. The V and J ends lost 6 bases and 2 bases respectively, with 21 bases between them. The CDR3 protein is CSATPGISGTTDTQYF. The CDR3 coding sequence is TGCAGTGCCACCCCGGGGATATCGGGGACCACAGATACGCAGTATTTT.

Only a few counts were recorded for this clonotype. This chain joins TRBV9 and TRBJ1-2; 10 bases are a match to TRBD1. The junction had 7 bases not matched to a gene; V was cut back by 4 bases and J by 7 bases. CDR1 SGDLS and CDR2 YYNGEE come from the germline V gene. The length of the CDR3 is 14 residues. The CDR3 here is CASSPTGGSIGYTF. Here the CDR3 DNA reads TGTGCCAGCAGCCCGACAGGGGGCTCGATTGGCTACACCTTC.

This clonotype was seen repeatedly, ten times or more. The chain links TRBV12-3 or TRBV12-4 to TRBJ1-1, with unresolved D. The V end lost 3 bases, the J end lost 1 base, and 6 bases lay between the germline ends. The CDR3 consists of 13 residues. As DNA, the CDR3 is TGTGCCAGCAGTTTCAATGAGAACACTGAAGCTTTCTTT. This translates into CASSFNENTEAFF.

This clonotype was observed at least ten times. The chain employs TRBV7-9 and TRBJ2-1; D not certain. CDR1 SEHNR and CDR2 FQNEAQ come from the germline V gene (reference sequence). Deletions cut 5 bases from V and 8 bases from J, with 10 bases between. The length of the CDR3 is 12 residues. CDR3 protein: CASSLTVDEQFF. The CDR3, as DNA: TGTGCCAGCAGCCTCACAGTGGATGAGCAGTTCTTC.

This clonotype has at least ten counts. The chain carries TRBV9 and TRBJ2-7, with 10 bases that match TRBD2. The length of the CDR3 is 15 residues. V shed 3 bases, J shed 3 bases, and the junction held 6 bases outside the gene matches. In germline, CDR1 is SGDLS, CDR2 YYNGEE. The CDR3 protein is CASSASGGAFYEQYF. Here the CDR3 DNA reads TGTGCCAGCAGCGCGAGCGGGGGGGCCTTCTACGAGCAGTACTTC.

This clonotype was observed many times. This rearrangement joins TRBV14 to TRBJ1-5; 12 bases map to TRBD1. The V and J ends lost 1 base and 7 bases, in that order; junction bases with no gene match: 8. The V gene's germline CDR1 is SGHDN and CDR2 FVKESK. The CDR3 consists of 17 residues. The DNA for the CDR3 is TGTGCCAGCAGCCAAGTTACGGGACAGGGGGCCGGGCAGCCCCAGCATTTT. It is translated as CASSQVTGQGAGQPQHF. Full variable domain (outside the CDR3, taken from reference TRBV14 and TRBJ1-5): EAGVTQFPSHSVIEKGQTVTLRCDPISGHDNLYWYRRVMGKEIKFLLHFVKESKQDESGMPNNRFLAERTGGTYSTLKVQPAELEDSGVYFCASSQVTGQGAGQPQHFGDGTRLSIL.

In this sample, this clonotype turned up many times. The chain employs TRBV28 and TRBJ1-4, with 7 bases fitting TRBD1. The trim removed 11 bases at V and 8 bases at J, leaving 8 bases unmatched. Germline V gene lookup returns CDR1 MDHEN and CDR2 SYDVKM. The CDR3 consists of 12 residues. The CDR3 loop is CAGSTGNEKLFF. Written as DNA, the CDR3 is TGTGCCGGCTCGACAGGGAACGAAAAACTGTTTTTT.